The 23 T cell receptor beta chains below come from one sample, sequenced in a study of tumor-infiltrating lymphocytes in primary liver carcinoma. RNA and DNA were co-extracted from roughly 20-30 mg of unsorted bulk tissue. Total RNA amounting to around 540 ng was the source from which TCR beta cDNA was made with a constant-region primer. A slightly modified ARM-PCR protocol with three nested multiplex PCR rounds produced these TCR beta libraries. Researchers ran the first two PCR rounds for about 11 cycles each with TRBV1-TRBV30 forward primers and a C-beta reverse primer. In TCRdb, the multiplex PCR reads were re-called with MiXCR into one record per CDR3 protein. The table records around 70,000 distinct CDR3 sequences, roughly three quarters of them present only once. The specimen sequenced was liver tumor tissue from sampling region 4. As to subset: tumor region T4, right-lateral pole. Receptors were obtained from a man between 40 and 49 years old with primary liver carcinoma and hepatitis B virus infection.

To note about this clonotype: One junction end does not reproduce the germline sequence, and a read error may be involved. This rearrangement joins TRBV7-9 to TRBJ2-1; 8 nucleotides line up with TRBD2. This CDR3 is 15 amino acids long. The germline CDR1 and CDR2 sequences are SEHNR and FQNEAQ (reference sequence). CDR3 DNA: TGTGCCAGGAGCCTCCCGGGTAGCGGGGCAAATGCGCAGTTCTTC. Translation gives CARSLPGSGANAQFF.

About this clonotype: Germline and junction disagree at one end, which may indicate a read error. The rearrangement links TRBV6-4 to TRBJ2-3, with 13 bases matching TRBD2. The CDR3 has 15 amino acids. Germline-derived CDR1 and CDR2 are MRHNA and SNTAGT. CDR3 amino acids: CASSGTSGSTDTRYF. In DNA, the CDR3 is TGTGCCAGCAGTGGGACTAGCGGGAGCACGGATACGCGGTATTTC.

Comment on this clonotype: One end of the junction varies from germline; a read error may be responsible. This rearrangement joins TRBV6-1 to TRBJ2-1; perhaps TRBD1 as D (5 bases). The CDR3 sequence is 13 residues long. CDR1 and CDR2 (germline): MNHNS, SASEGT. The CDR3 DNA follows: TGTGCAAGCAGTGAGGACATCTACAGTGAGCAGTTCTTC. Its translation is CASSEDIYSEQFF.

In its sample, this clonotype was seen many times. The chain carries TRBV7-9 and TRBJ2-7; D is unclear. Trimming shortened V by 5 bases and J by 0 bases, and 11 bases separated the two germline ends. The CDR3 sequence is 14 residues long. Germline values: CDR1 SEHNR, CDR2 FQNEAQ (reference sequence). The CDR3 nucleotides are TGTGCCAGCAGCCCTGGACGGACCTCCTACGAGCAGTACTTC. This gives the protein CASSPGRTSYEQYF. Looking up the rest from reference TRBV7-9 and TRBJ2-7 gives the full variable domain: DTGVSQNPRHKITKRGQNVTFRCDPISEHNRLYWYRQTLGQGPEFLTYFQNEAQLEKSRLLSDRFSAERPKGSFSTLEIQRTEQGDSAMYLCASSPGRTSYEQYFGPGTRLTVT.

The V call is TRBV18, the J call TRBJ1-1; D ambiguous. V was trimmed by 2 bases and J by 2 bases, leaving 9 bases between them. This CDR3 contains 14 residues. Germline loops: CDR1 KGHSH, CDR2 LQKENI. CDR3 sequence (DNA): TGTGCCAGCTCACCAGCCCTCGGAAACACTGAAGCTTTCTTT. Translating gives CASSPALGNTEAFF.

The CDR3: CASSIGSAFLSEQFF. The CDR3 DNA sequence: TGTGCCAGTAGTATAGGAAGCGCGTTCCTCTCGGAGCAGTTCTTC. The V call is TRBV19, the J call TRBJ2-1; D remains unclear. The CDR3 extends over 15 amino acids. CDR1 and CDR2 from the germline V gene are LNHDA and SQIVND (reference sequence). V was shortened by 1 base and J by 10 bases, with 17 bases between the two germline ends.

This clonotype has just one count. A much larger clone lies a single base off, so this may be a read error. No conserved phenylalanine or tryptophan ends this CDR3, so it is likely a read error. The chain carries TRBV20-1 and TRBJ2-1, with 12 nucleotides matching TRBD2. CDR1 and CDR2 from the germline V gene are DFQATT and SNEGSKA (reference sequence). V trimming: 6 bases; J trimming: 3 bases; junction bases outside the gene matches: 6. The CDR3 has 15 residues. Here the CDR3 reads CSAAGTSGYYNEQFL. DNA of the CDR3: TGCAGTGCGGCCGGGACTAGCGGGTACTACAATGAGCAGTTCTTA.

This clonotype was observed at least ten times. The chain links TRBV28 to TRBJ2-7, with TRBD2 identical over 9 bases. This CDR3 contains 15 residues. Per the germline V gene, CDR1 is MDHEN and CDR2 is SYDVKM. V trimming: 4 bases; J trimming: 4 bases; junction bases outside the gene matches: 8. The CDR3 is CASSSISGSRYEQYF. Written as DNA, the CDR3 is TGTGCCAGCAGTTCTATTAGCGGGAGCAGGTACGAGCAGTACTTC.

The chain is built from TRBV11-2 and TRBJ2-1; the D is unclear. V lost 4 bases to trimming and J lost 6 bases, with 19 bases between them. The CDR3 length is 16 residues. From germline, CDR1 is SGHAT and CDR2 FQNNGV. CDR3 residues: CASSYRVAGDFNEQFF. The CDR3, as DNA: TGTGCCAGCAGCTATCGAGTAGCTGGAGATTTCAATGAGCAGTTCTTC.

This clonotype was picked up many times. The chain joins TRBV4-1 to TRBJ2-3; TRBD2 matches at 14 bases. Germline CDR1 MGHRA, CDR2 YSYEKL. The trim removed 3 bases at V and 4 bases at J, leaving 9 bases unmatched. CDR3 length equals 18 residues. CDR3 sequence reads: CASSQKSPGLAGADTQYF. The DNA for the CDR3 is TGCGCCAGCAGCCAGAAGTCTCCGGGACTAGCGGGAGCAGATACGCAGTATTTT.

On this clonotype itself: At one of its ends the junction is not consistent with the germline gene, which may arise from a read error. The chain employs TRBV4-1 and TRBJ2-7; the D gene could be TRBD1 or TRBD2 (5 bases each). This CDR3 spans 15 amino acids. The germline V gene encodes CDR1 MGHRA and CDR2 YSYEKL. In DNA, the CDR3 is TGCGCCAGCAGCCCCCCGGACAAGGAGGAGTACGAGCGGTACTTC. Translated, it gives CASSPPDKEEYERYF.

In the case of this clonotype: Because it lacks the conserved phenylalanine or tryptophan at the end, this CDR3 is likely a read error. The chain has TRBV7-8 and TRBJ2-7, with 8 positions matching TRBD2. Germline-derived CDR1 and CDR2 are SGHVS and FQNEAQ. The CDR3 length is 17 residues. The CDR3 coding sequence is TGTGCAAGCAGCTTATTTCGCGGGGGGACTAGGGGAAGCGAGCAGTACCTC. It encodes CASSLFRGGTRGSEQYL.

Concerning this clonotype itself: The junction shows a germline mismatch at one end, possibly a read error. This chain connects TRBV6-1 to TRBJ2-3; 8 positions agree with TRBD2. Germline CDR1 reads MNHNS; CDR2 reads SASEGT. The CDR3 runs to 18 residues. CDR3 region: CASSEPASGPYDTDTQYF. The CDR3 DNA reads TGTGCCAGCAGTGAACCAGCTAGCGGGCCGTATGACACAGATACGCAGTATTTC.

The J gene is TRBJ2-1, the V gene TRBV10-3, with 7 nucleotides matching TRBD2. The germline CDR1 and CDR2 sequences are ENHRY and SYGVKD. CDR3 length equals 13 residues. After removal of 11 bases from V and 5 bases from J, the junction contained 9 bases not matched to a gene. DNA for the CDR3: TGTGCCTCCCAGGCGGGAGCTGACAATGAGCAGTTCTTC. Protein sequence: CASQAGADNEQFF.

To note about this clonotype: Lacking the conserved final phenylalanine or tryptophan, this CDR3 likely reflects a read error. This CDR3 is CASSLPYEGTEAFS. CDR3 sequence (DNA): TGTGCAAGCAGCTTACCGTATGAAGGTACTGAAGCTTTCTCT. The chain employs TRBV11-2 and TRBJ1-1; D is uncertain. The CDR3 is 14 residues long. Germline V gene lookup returns CDR1 SGHAT and CDR2 FQNNGV.

This clonotype appeared many times. V usage is TRBV29-1 and J usage is TRBJ1-2; D not resolved. This CDR3 spans 12 amino acids. V was cut by 6 bases and J by 2 bases, with 10 bases left in between. Per the germline V gene, CDR1 is SQVTM and CDR2 is ANQGSEA. CDR3 protein: CSVAHSNYGYTF. The CDR3 bases are TGCAGCGTCGCACATTCCAACTATGGCTACACCTTC.

Notes on this clonotype: The junction does not match germline at one end; this may be a read error. The chain joins TRBV28 to TRBJ2-6; tentative D call: TRBD1 (5 bases). The germline gives CDR1 MDHEN, CDR2 SYDVKM. This CDR3 is built from 16 residues. The CDR3 coding sequence is TGTGCCAGCACCCAACATGGTTTCTCTGGGGCTAACGTCCTGACTTTC. Translated, it gives CASTQHGFSGANVLTF.

Comments on this clonotype: At one boundary the junction diverges from the germline segment, which might be a read error. The chain combines TRBV28 with TRBJ1-5, with D tentatively TRBD1 (6 bases). This CDR3 contains 14 residues. Germline-derived CDR1 and CDR2 are MDHEN and SYDVKM. The CDR3 sequence: CATSLEDSNQPQHF. CDR3 nucleotide sequence: TGTGCCACCAGTTTAGAGGACAGTAATCAGCCCCAGCATTTT.

Details on this clonotype: A read error may produce the germline difference seen at one junction end. The rearrangement uses TRBV11-2 and TRBJ2-1, with D perhaps matching TRBD2 (6 bases). Germline CDR1 reads SGHAT; CDR2 reads FQNNGV. The CDR3 is 14 residues long. The CDR3 region has the DNA TGTGCCGGCAGTTCAGCGGGCCCTGGGAATAAGCGGTTCTTC. Translating it yields CAGSSAGPGNKRFF.

On this clonotype: This is likely a read error, given that the CDR3 carries no conserved phenylalanine or tryptophan at its end. J is TRBJ1-1 and V is TRBV12-3 or TRBV12-4; D remains unclear. The CDR3 is 13 amino acids. V lost 10 bases and J 1 base, leaving 13 bases between the germline ends. The CDR3 nucleotides read TGTGCCAACACCCCCACTGGGAACACTGAAGCTTTCTTG. Its protein product is CANTPTGNTEAFL.

The chain links TRBV18 to TRBJ2-5, with D perhaps TRBD1 (6 bases). This CDR3 is built from 14 residues. Trimming stripped 2 bases from V and 5 bases from J, with 12 bases between. Germline loops: CDR1 KGHSH, CDR2 LQKENI. CDR3 DNA sequence: TGTGCCAGCTCACCAACGACAGGTTTGGAGACCCAGTACTTC. As protein: CASSPTTGLETQYF.

The chain links TRBV11-2 to TRBJ2-1; perhaps TRBD2 as D (5 bases). The CDR3 covers 14 residues. Germline V CDR1 and CDR2: SGHAT, FQNNGV. CDR3 coding DNA: TGTGTCGGCAGTTCAGAGGGCCCTGGGAATGAGCAGTTCTTC. Translated, it gives CVGSSEGPGNEQFF.

The chain joins TRBV30 to TRBJ2-4; D remains unclear. Trimming removed 2 bases from V and 8 bases from J, with 10 bases in between. Germline V gene lookup returns CDR1 GTSNPN and CDR2 SVGIG (reference sequence). The CDR3 length is 12 residues. DNA of the CDR3: TGTGCCTGGAGTCCCCTGGGGTACATTCAGTACTTC. Translating gives CAWSPLGYIQYF.